This is a list of T cell receptor beta chains from one sample in a study of response to subunit inactivated influenza vaccine. Using its own MiXCR run on the RT-PCR reads, TCRdb lists one record per CDR3 protein. This sample has 530,000 or so distinct CDR3 sequences, with 10% to 15% found just once. Sequencing used PBMCs from blood, obtained on the day of vaccination. The source is a man in his fifties who received an inactivated influenza vaccine. Each CDR3 is given with its conserved first and last residue. The order of the fields is J gene, V gene, clone size, D gene, CDR3 DNA, CDR3 protein. D genes are given only for firm matches. The size entry is marked missing in some rows and otherwise reads once, few, many or a size class.

j_gene: TRBJ2-3
v_gene: TRBV24-1
abundance: few
d_gene: .
CDR3nt: TGTGCCACCAGTGGGCCCACAGATACGCAGTATTTT
CDR3aa: CATSGPTDTQYF

j_gene: TRBJ2-5
v_gene: TRBV7-2
abundance: .
d_gene: TRBD2
CDR3nt: TGTGCCAGCAGGGACAACCCAGCGGGGTTAAAGACCCAGTACTTC
CDR3aa: CASRDNPAGLKTQYF

j_gene: TRBJ2-7
v_gene: TRBV5-1
abundance: once
d_gene: TRBD2
CDR3nt: TGCGCCAGCAGCTTGTGGTCTAGCGGGTCAAGGGCCTACGAGCAGTACTTC
CDR3aa: CASSLWSSGSRAYEQYF

j_gene: TRBJ2-1
v_gene: TRBV9
abundance: .
d_gene: .
CDR3nt: TGTGCCAGCAGCGTGGGGAGCTCACTCAATGAGCAGTTCTTC
CDR3aa: CASSVGSSLNEQFF

j_gene: TRBJ2-7
v_gene: TRBV6-1
abundance: many
d_gene: .
CDR3nt: TGTGCCAGCAGTCCATACTCCCTAGCCGACAGAGGAGTCTACGAGCAGTACTTC
CDR3aa: CASSPYSLADRGVYEQYF

j_gene: TRBJ2-1
v_gene: TRBV15
abundance: .
d_gene: .
CDR3nt: TGTGCCACCAGCAGTGGTCTAGCCGGCCACAATGAGCAGTTCTTC
CDR3aa: CATSSGLAGHNEQFF

j_gene: TRBJ2-3
v_gene: TRBV20-1
abundance: .
d_gene: TRBD1
CDR3nt: TGCAGTGCGCCCCGGGGACAGTTCACAGATACGCAGTATTTT
CDR3aa: CSAPRGQFTDTQYF

j_gene: TRBJ2-2
v_gene: TRBV4-2
abundance: few
d_gene: TRBD1
CDR3nt: TGTGCCAGCAGCCAAGGAGTAGCCGGGACAGCCACCGGGGAGCTGTTTTTT
CDR3aa: CASSQGVAGTATGELFF

j_gene: TRBJ2-2
v_gene: TRBV7-2
abundance: many
d_gene: TRBD1
CDR3nt: TGTGCCAGCAGAAGGGACAGAGGTAACACCGGGGAGCTGTTTTTT
CDR3aa: CASRRDRGNTGELFF

j_gene: TRBJ2-1
v_gene: TRBV27
abundance: .
d_gene: .
CDR3nt: TGTGCCAGCAGTTTGCTGGACCCCTACAATGAGCAGTTCTTC
CDR3aa: CASSLLDPYNEQFF

j_gene: TRBJ2-7
v_gene: TRBV4-3
abundance: few
d_gene: .
CDR3nt: TGCGCCAGCAGCCAGATCCGGGACGGAGCCTACGAGCAGTACTTC
CDR3aa: CASSQIRDGAYEQYF

j_gene: TRBJ2-7
v_gene: TRBV7-2
abundance: .
d_gene: .
CDR3nt: TGTGCCAGCACCAACTTCCAGGGTATCCTTAAACACGAGCAGTACTTC
CDR3aa: CASTNFQGILKHEQYF

j_gene: TRBJ2-5
v_gene: TRBV12-3/TRBV12-4
abundance: .
d_gene: .
CDR3nt: TGTGCCAGCACTACTAGTGGAGGGCAAGAGACCCAGTACTTC
CDR3aa: CASTTSGGQETQYF

j_gene: TRBJ2-1
v_gene: TRBV15
abundance: .
d_gene: .
CDR3nt: TGTGCCACCAGCAGAGCAGGGGTCTACAATGAGCAGTTCTTC
CDR3aa: CATSRAGVYNEQFF

j_gene: TRBJ1-2
v_gene: TRBV5-1
abundance: few
d_gene: TRBD1
CDR3nt: TGCGCCAGCAGCTTGGCCCTACAGGGGGTTAGCACCTTC
CDR3aa: CASSLALQGVSTF

j_gene: TRBJ2-3
v_gene: TRBV5-1
abundance: .
d_gene: .
CDR3nt: TGCGCCAGCAGCTTGGTGGGTTCGGATACGCAGTATTTT
CDR3aa: CASSLVGSDTQYF

j_gene: TRBJ2-7
v_gene: TRBV6-1
abundance: few
d_gene: TRBD1
CDR3nt: TGTGCCAGCAGTATCTCCGGGACAGGCTCCTACGAGCAGTACTTC
CDR3aa: CASSISGTGSYEQYF

j_gene: TRBJ1-4
v_gene: TRBV12-3/TRBV12-4
abundance: few
d_gene: TRBD1
CDR3nt: TGTGCCAGCAGTCGACAGGGGCTTAGGGAAAAACTGTTTTTT
CDR3aa: CASSRQGLREKLFF

j_gene: TRBJ1-4
v_gene: TRBV7-2
abundance: .
d_gene: .
CDR3nt: TGTGCCAGCAGCTTAATGGGAGTAGGGACTAATGAAAAACTGTTTTTT
CDR3aa: CASSLMGVGTNEKLFF

j_gene: TRBJ2-1
v_gene: TRBV20-1
abundance: many
d_gene: .
CDR3nt: TGCAGTGCTAGAGATCAGGGCCATAGCTCCTACAATGAGCAGTTCTTC
CDR3aa: CSARDQGHSSYNEQFF

j_gene: TRBJ2-1
v_gene: TRBV20-1
abundance: many
d_gene: TRBD2
CDR3nt: TGCAGCGGGTATAGCGGGAATGAGCAGTTCTTC
CDR3aa: CSGYSGNEQFF

j_gene: TRBJ2-7
v_gene: TRBV28
abundance: .
d_gene: .
CDR3nt: TGTGCCAGCAGCCAAACTCCCGAGTACGAGCAGTACTTC
CDR3aa: CASSQTPEYEQYF

j_gene: TRBJ1-2
v_gene: TRBV12-3/TRBV12-4
abundance: .
d_gene: .
CDR3nt: TGTGCCAGCAGTTTAGAGGGGCTTAACTATGGCTACACCTTC
CDR3aa: CASSLEGLNYGYTF

j_gene: TRBJ1-4
v_gene: TRBV5-1
abundance: few
d_gene: .
CDR3nt: TGCGCCAGCAGCTTGTCGGCAGCAACTAATGAAAAACTGTTTTTT
CDR3aa: CASSLSAATNEKLFF

j_gene: TRBJ2-3
v_gene: TRBV5-1
abundance: many
d_gene: TRBD2
CDR3nt: TGCGCCAGCAGCCCTCGACTAGCGGGGGCCACAGATACGCAGTATTTT
CDR3aa: CASSPRLAGATDTQYF

j_gene: TRBJ2-2
v_gene: TRBV2
abundance: few
d_gene: .
CDR3nt: TGTGCCAGCCAGGAAACCCTAGATATAGGAGAACGGATCACCGGGGAGCTGTTTTTT
CDR3aa: CASQETLDIGERITGELFF

j_gene: TRBJ2-1
v_gene: TRBV29-1
abundance: .
d_gene: .
CDR3nt: TGCAGCGGACCGGGACACACCTACAATGAGCAGTTCTTC
CDR3aa: CSGPGHTYNEQFF

j_gene: TRBJ2-7
v_gene: TRBV27
abundance: few
d_gene: TRBD1
CDR3nt: TGTGCCAGCAGTTTGTATGGGGCCGGGACAGGGGGTACCTACGAGCAGTACTTC
CDR3aa: CASSLYGAGTGGTYEQYF

j_gene: TRBJ2-7
v_gene: TRBV18
abundance: many
d_gene: .
CDR3nt: TGTGCCAGCTCACCCGTTCCTGGGGACACCTACGAGCAGTACTTC
CDR3aa: CASSPVPGDTYEQYF

j_gene: TRBJ2-1
v_gene: TRBV4-3
abundance: many
d_gene: TRBD1
CDR3nt: TGCGCCAGCAGCACGGACAGGGGGTCCTACAATGAGCAGTTCTTC
CDR3aa: CASSTDRGSYNEQFF

j_gene: TRBJ2-2
v_gene: TRBV28
abundance: few
d_gene: TRBD2
CDR3nt: TGTGCTGCGGGGGGGGTTACCGGGGAGCTGTTTTTT
CDR3aa: CAAGGVTGELFF

j_gene: TRBJ2-3
v_gene: TRBV20-1
abundance: few
d_gene: .
CDR3nt: TGCAGTGCTAACCACGATACGCAGTATTTT
CDR3aa: CSANHDTQYF

j_gene: TRBJ2-1
v_gene: TRBV5-1
abundance: many
d_gene: .
CDR3nt: TGCGCCAGCAGCCGTCAGAGCTCCTACAATGAGCAGTTCTTC
CDR3aa: CASSRQSSYNEQFF

j_gene: TRBJ2-5
v_gene: TRBV5-1
abundance: .
d_gene: TRBD2
CDR3nt: TGCGCCAGCAGCGGTAGCGGGGGGCCCAGGGAGACCCAGTACTTC
CDR3aa: CASSGSGGPRETQYF

j_gene: TRBJ2-1
v_gene: TRBV5-1
abundance: few
d_gene: .
CDR3nt: TGCGCCAGCAGCCGGGACTGGTACAATGAGCAGTTCTTC
CDR3aa: CASSRDWYNEQFF

j_gene: TRBJ2-1
v_gene: TRBV7-6
abundance: .
d_gene: TRBD2
CDR3nt: TGTGCCAGCAGCTTAGGGTTCCTAGCGGGACATGAGCAGTTCTTC
CDR3aa: CASSLGFLAGHEQFF

j_gene: TRBJ2-7
v_gene: TRBV12-3/TRBV12-4
abundance: .
d_gene: .
CDR3nt: TGTGCCAGCAGTTTAAGAGGCCAGAACTACGAGCAGTACTTC
CDR3aa: CASSLRGQNYEQYF

j_gene: TRBJ1-3
v_gene: TRBV6-1
abundance: .
d_gene: .
CDR3nt: TGTGCCAGCAGTACCCCCGGTCTGTCTGGAAACACCATATATTTT
CDR3aa: CASSTPGLSGNTIYF

j_gene: TRBJ2-3
v_gene: TRBV7-9
abundance: many
d_gene: .
CDR3nt: TGTGCCAGCAGCTTACTAAGGGGCCCAGATACGCAGTATTTT
CDR3aa: CASSLLRGPDTQYF

j_gene: TRBJ2-7
v_gene: TRBV12-3/TRBV12-4
abundance: once
d_gene: TRBD2
CDR3nt: TGTGCCAGCAGTTTAGCTAGCGGGAGGGTCGAGCGGTACTTC
CDR3aa: CASSLASGRVERYF

j_gene: TRBJ1-6
v_gene: TRBV5-6
abundance: few
d_gene: .
CDR3nt: TGTGCCAGCAGCGCTAACCCTTCACCCCTCCACTTT
CDR3aa: CASSANPSPLHF

j_gene: TRBJ2-7
v_gene: TRBV7-8
abundance: .
d_gene: TRBD1
CDR3nt: TGTGCCAGCAGCGAGGACAGGGACTCCTACGAGCAGTACTTC
CDR3aa: CASSEDRDSYEQYF

j_gene: TRBJ2-5
v_gene: TRBV5-1
abundance: few
d_gene: .
CDR3nt: TGCGCCAGCAGCGCCACAACCGGGACTCAAGAGACCCAGTACTTC
CDR3aa: CASSATTGTQETQYF

j_gene: TRBJ2-2
v_gene: TRBV4-3
abundance: few
d_gene: .
CDR3nt: TGCGCCAGCAGCCCATTCGATGGGAACACCGGGGAGCTGTTTTTT
CDR3aa: CASSPFDGNTGELFF

j_gene: TRBJ2-1
v_gene: TRBV5-6
abundance: few
d_gene: .
CDR3nt: TGTGCCAGCAGCTTGGTCCGGACTGAGCAGTTCTTC
CDR3aa: CASSLVRTEQFF

j_gene: TRBJ2-7
v_gene: TRBV5-1
abundance: many
d_gene: .
CDR3nt: TGCGCCAGCAGCTTGGGTATCGCAGGTACCTACGAGCAGTACTTC
CDR3aa: CASSLGIAGTYEQYF

j_gene: TRBJ2-2
v_gene: TRBV9
abundance: few
d_gene: TRBD2
CDR3nt: TGTGCCAGCAGCCCGGGACTAGCGGGAGGGATGAACACCGGGGAGCTGTTTTTT
CDR3aa: CASSPGLAGGMNTGELFF

j_gene: TRBJ2-2
v_gene: TRBV4-1
abundance: many
d_gene: .
CDR3nt: TGCGCCAGCAGCCAAGATTTTACCCGGGTCTGGGAGCTGTTTTTT
CDR3aa: CASSQDFTRVWELFF

j_gene: TRBJ1-2
v_gene: TRBV4-3
abundance: few
d_gene: .
CDR3nt: TGCGCCAGCAGCCAAGATCAGAGAACCCACTATGGCTACACCTTC
CDR3aa: CASSQDQRTHYGYTF

j_gene: TRBJ2-5
v_gene: TRBV5-1
abundance: few
d_gene: TRBD2
CDR3nt: TGCGCCAGCAGCTTGGTAGGAGTAGCGGGAGCCCAAGAGACCCAGTACTTC
CDR3aa: CASSLVGVAGAQETQYF

j_gene: TRBJ2-1
v_gene: TRBV5-1
abundance: .
d_gene: .
CDR3nt: TGCGCCAGCAGCTGGGACCACTACAATGAGCAGTTCTTC
CDR3aa: CASSWDHYNEQFF

j_gene: TRBJ1-5
v_gene: TRBV12-5
abundance: .
d_gene: .
CDR3nt: TGTGCTAGTGGTGGGCGGGCGTATAGCAATCAGCCCCAGCATTTT
CDR3aa: CASGGRAYSNQPQHF

j_gene: TRBJ1-1
v_gene: TRBV9
abundance: .
d_gene: .
CDR3nt: TGTGCCAGCAGCGTAGTCGTGGCTCTGGACACTGAAGCTTTCTTT
CDR3aa: CASSVVVALDTEAFF

j_gene: TRBJ1-3
v_gene: TRBV24-1
abundance: .
d_gene: .
CDR3nt: TGTGCCACCAGGGATGCTGGAAACACCATATATTTT
CDR3aa: CATRDAGNTIYF

j_gene: TRBJ2-7
v_gene: TRBV18
abundance: many
d_gene: .
CDR3nt: TGTGCCAGCAGCCCCACAGACTACGAGCAGTACTTC
CDR3aa: CASSPTDYEQYF

j_gene: TRBJ2-2
v_gene: TRBV27
abundance: many
d_gene: TRBD2
CDR3nt: TGTGCCAGCAGTTTAGACCTAGCGGGGACGAACACCGGGGAGCTGTTTTTT
CDR3aa: CASSLDLAGTNTGELFF

j_gene: TRBJ1-1
v_gene: TRBV5-1
abundance: many
d_gene: TRBD1
CDR3nt: TGCGCCAGCAGCTTGGCCGCGGGACAGATAGTGACTGAAGCTTTCTTT
CDR3aa: CASSLAAGQIVTEAFF

j_gene: TRBJ2-2
v_gene: TRBV24-1
abundance: few
d_gene: TRBD1
CDR3nt: TGTGCCACCAGTGATATGGACAGGGGAGACACCGGGGAGCTGTTTTTT
CDR3aa: CATSDMDRGDTGELFF

j_gene: TRBJ2-2
v_gene: TRBV7-6
abundance: few
d_gene: TRBD1
CDR3nt: TGTGCCAGCAGAACAAACACAGGGGATTCCACCGGGGAGCTGTTTTTT
CDR3aa: CASRTNTGDSTGELFF